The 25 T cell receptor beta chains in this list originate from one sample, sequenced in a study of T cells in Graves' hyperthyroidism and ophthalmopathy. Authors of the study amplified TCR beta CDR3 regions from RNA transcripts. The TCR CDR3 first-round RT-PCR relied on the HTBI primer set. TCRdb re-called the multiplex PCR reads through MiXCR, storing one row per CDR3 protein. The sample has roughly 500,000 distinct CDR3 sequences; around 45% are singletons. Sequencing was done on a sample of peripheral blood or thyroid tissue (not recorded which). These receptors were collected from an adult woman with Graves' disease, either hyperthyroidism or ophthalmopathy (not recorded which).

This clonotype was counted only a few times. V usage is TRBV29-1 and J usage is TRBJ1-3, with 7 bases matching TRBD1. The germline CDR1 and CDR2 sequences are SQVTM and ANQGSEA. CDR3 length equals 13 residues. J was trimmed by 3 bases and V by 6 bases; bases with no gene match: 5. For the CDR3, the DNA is TGCAGCGTAAGACAGGGCGGTGGAAACACCATATATTTT. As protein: CSVRQGGGNTIYF.

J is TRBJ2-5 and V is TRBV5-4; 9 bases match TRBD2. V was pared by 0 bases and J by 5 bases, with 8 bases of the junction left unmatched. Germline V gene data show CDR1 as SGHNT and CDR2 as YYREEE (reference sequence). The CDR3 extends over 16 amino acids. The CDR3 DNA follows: TGTGCCAGCAGCTTGGAGGCGGTGGCGGGAGGGGAGACCCAGTACTTC. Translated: CASSLEAVAGGETQYF. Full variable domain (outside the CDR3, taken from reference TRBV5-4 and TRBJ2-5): ETGVTQSPTHLIKTRGQQVTLRCSSQSGHNTVSWYQQALGQGPQFIFQYYREEENGRGNFPPRFSGLQFPNYSSELNVNALELDDSALYLCASSLEAVAGGETQYFGPGTRLLVL.

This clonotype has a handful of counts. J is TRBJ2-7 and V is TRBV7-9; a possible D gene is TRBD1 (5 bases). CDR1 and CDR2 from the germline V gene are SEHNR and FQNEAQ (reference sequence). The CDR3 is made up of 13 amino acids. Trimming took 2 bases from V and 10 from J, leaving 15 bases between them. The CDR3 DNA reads TGTGCCAGCAGCTTATCTCCAGGGAATGGACAGTACTTC. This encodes CASSLSPGNGQYF.

CDR3 sequence reads: CASSSPQRLQETQYF. The DNA for the CDR3 is TGTGCCAGCAGCTCACCCCAGCGGCTCCAAGAGACCCAGTACTTC. The V and J genes are TRBV11-2 and TRBJ2-5, with D perhaps TRBD2 (5 bases). Trimming took 4 bases from V and 1 from J, leaving 13 bases between them. Germline V lookup: CDR1 SGHAT, CDR2 FQNNGV. The CDR3 is 15 residues long.

CDR3 in DNA: TGCAGCGTGGGACAGGGAGGACGGGACATTCAGTACTTC. This encodes CSVGQGGRDIQYF. The chain links TRBV29-1 to TRBJ2-7; 9 nucleotides line up with TRBD1. Near its end, the DNA agrees better with TRBJ2-4, so the J call may be wrong. Per germline, CDR1 SQVTM and CDR2 ANQGSEA. This CDR3 has 13 residues.

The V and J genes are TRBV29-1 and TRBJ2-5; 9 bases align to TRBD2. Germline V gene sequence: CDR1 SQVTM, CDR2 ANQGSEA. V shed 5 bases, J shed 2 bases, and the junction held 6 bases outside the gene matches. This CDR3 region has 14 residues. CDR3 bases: TGCAGCGTTATGGCGGGAGGGATACAAGAGACCCAGTACTTC. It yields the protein CSVMAGGIQETQYF.

The CDR3 is CASSGQGRHGYTF. The CDR3 region has the DNA TGTGCCAGCAGCGGGCAGGGGAGGCATGGCTACACCTTC. The V call is TRBV7-3, the J call TRBJ1-2; TRBD1 might be the D (6 bases). The V gene lost 5 bases and the J gene lost 6 bases, with 13 bases spanning the gap. In germline, CDR1 is SGHTA, CDR2 FQGTGA. This CDR3 spans 13 amino acids.

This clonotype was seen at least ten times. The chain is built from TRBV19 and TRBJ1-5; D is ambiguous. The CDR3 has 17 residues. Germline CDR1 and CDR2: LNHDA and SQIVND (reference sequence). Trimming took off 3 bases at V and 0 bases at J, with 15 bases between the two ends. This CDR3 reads CASSMASVKNSNQPQHF. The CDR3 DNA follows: TGTGCCAGTAGTATGGCGTCGGTCAAAAATAGCAATCAGCCCCAGCATTTT.

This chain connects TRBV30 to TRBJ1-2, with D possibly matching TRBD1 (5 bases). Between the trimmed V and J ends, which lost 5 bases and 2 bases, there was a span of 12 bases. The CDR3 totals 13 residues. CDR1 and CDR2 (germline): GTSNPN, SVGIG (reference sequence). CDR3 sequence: CAWVDSTNYGYTF. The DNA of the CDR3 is TGTGCCTGGGTTGACAGTACGAACTATGGCTACACCTTC. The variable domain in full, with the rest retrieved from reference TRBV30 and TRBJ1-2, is SQTIHQWPATLVQPVGSPLSLECTVEGTSNPNLYWYRQAAGRGLQLLFYSVGIGQISSEVPQNLSASRPQDRQFILSSKKLLLSDSGFYLCAWVDSTNYGYTFGSGTRLTVV.

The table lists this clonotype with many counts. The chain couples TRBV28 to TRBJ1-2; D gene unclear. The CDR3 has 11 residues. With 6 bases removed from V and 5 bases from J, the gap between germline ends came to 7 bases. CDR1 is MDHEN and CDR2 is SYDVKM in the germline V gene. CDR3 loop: CASSQSYGYTF. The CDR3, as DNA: TGTGCCAGCAGCCAGAGTTATGGCTACACCTTC.

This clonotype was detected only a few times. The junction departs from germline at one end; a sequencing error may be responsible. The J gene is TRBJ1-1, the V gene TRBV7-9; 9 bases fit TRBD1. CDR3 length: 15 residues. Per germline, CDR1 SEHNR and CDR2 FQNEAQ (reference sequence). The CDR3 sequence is CASGLGQGMNTEAFF. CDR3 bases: TGTGCCAGCGGCTTGGGACAGGGCATGAACACTGAAGCTTTCTTT. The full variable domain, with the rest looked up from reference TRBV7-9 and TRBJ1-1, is DTGVSQNPRHKITKRGQNVTFRCDPISEHNRLYWYRQTLGQGPEFLTYFQNEAQLEKSRLLSDRFSAERPKGSFSTLEIQRTEQGDSAMYLCASGLGQGMNTEAFFGQGTRLTVV.

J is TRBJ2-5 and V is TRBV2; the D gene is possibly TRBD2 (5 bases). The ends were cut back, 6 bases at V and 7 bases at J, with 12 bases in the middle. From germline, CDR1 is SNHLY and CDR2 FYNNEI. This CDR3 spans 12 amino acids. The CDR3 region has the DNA TGTGCCAGCAGCATAACCCGGGGGACCCAGTACTTC. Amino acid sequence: CASSITRGTQYF.

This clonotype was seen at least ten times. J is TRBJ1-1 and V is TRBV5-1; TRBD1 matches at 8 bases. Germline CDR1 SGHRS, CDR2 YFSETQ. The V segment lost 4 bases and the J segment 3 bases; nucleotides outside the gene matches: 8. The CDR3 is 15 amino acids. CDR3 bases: TGCGCCAGCAGCCCAGGGGACAGGAGGTACACTGAAGCTTTCTTT. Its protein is CASSPGDRRYTEAFF.

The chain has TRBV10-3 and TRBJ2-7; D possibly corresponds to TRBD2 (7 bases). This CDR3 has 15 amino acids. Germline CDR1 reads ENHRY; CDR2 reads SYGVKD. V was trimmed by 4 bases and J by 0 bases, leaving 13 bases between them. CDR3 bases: TGTGCCATCAGTGGGGGGGGGACAAACTCCTACGAGCAGTACTTC. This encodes CAISGGGTNSYEQYF.

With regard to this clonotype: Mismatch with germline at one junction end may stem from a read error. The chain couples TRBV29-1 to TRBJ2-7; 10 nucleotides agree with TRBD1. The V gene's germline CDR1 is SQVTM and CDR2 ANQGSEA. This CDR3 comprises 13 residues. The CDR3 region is CATRDRGDSEQYF. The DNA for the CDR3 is TGTGCCACCAGGGACAGGGGTGACTCCGAGCAGTACTTC.

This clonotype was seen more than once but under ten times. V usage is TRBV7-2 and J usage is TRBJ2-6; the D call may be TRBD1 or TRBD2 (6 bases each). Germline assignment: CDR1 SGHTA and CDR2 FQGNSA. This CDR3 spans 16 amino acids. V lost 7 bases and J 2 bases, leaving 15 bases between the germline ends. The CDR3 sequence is CASTLGGGPGANVLTF. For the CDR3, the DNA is TGTGCCAGCACCCTAGGTGGGGGGCCTGGGGCCAACGTCCTGACTTTC.

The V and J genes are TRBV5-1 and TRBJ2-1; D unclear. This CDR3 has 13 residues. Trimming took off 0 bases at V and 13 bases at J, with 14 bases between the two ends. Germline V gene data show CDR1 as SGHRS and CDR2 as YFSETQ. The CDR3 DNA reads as TGCGCCAGCAGCTTGGGCCAGCTACCCGAACAGTTCTTC. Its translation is CASSLGQLPEQFF.

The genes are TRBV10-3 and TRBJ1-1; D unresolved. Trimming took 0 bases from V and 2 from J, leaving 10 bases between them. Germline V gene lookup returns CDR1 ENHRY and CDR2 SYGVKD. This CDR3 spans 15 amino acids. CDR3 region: CAISESGSGNTEAFF. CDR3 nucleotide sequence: TGTGCCATCAGTGAGTCGGGTTCGGGAAACACTGAAGCTTTCTTT.

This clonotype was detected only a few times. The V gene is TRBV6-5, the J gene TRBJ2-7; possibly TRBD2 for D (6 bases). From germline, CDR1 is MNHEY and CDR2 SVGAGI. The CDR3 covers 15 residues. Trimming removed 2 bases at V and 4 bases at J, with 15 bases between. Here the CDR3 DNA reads TGTGCCAGCAGTTACGAGGGTAGCGGAAGTTACGAGCAGTACTTC. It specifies CASSYEGSGSYEQYF.

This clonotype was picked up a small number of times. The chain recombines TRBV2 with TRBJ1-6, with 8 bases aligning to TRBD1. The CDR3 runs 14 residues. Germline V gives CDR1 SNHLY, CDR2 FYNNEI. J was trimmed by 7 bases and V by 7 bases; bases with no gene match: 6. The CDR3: CASKEGQANSPLHF. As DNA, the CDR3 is TGTGCCAGCAAAGAGGGACAGGCCAATTCACCCCTCCACTTT.

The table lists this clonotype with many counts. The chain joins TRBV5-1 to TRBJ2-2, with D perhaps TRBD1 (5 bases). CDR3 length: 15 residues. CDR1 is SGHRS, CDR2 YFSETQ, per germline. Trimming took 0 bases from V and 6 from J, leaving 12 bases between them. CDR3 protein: CASSLGVSGSGELFF. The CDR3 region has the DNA TGCGCCAGCAGCTTGGGAGTATCAGGGTCCGGGGAGCTGTTTTTT.

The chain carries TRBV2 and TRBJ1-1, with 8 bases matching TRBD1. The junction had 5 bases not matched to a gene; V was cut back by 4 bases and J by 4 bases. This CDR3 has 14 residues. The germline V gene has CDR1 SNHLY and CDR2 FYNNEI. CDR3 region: CASSAKTGVTEAFF. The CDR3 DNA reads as TGTGCCAGCAGTGCTAAGACAGGGGTCACTGAAGCTTTCTTT.

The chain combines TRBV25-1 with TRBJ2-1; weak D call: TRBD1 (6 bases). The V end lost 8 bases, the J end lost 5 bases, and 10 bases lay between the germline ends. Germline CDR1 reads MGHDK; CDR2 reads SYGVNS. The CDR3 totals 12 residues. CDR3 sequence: CASGGRDNEQFF. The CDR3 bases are TGTGCCAGCGGGGGCCGTGACAATGAGCAGTTCTTC.

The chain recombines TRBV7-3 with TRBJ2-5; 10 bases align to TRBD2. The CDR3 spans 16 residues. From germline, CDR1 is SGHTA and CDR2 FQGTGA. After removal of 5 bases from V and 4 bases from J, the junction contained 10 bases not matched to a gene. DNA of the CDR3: TGTGCCAGCAGCCAGCGGGGGGGGGGGGCTCTAGAGACCCAGTACTTC. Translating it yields CASSQRGGGALETQYF.

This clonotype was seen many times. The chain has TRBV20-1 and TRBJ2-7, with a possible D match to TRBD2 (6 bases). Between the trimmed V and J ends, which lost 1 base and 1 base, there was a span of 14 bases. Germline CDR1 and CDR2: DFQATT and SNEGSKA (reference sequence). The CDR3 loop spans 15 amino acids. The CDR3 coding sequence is TGCAGTGCTAGAGGGGTGACTAGAATTTCCTACGAGCAGTACTTC. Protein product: CSARGVTRISYEQYF.